This T cell receptor beta chain comes out of a study of cytomegalovirus exposure and HLA in healthy donors. Study-wide results and limits: It emerged from a later analysis that several of the most significant clusters appeared to be linked to common viral pathogens.

To note about this clone: Its antigen is unidentified.

The PCR contained 60 Vbeta and 13 Jbeta primers. Clones were read by immunoSEQ multiplex PCR, and TCRdb kept only the in-frame ones, dropping some. The table records some 130,000 clones, just under 80% of them present only once. Trimming took 0 bases from V and 4 from J, leaving 7 bases between them. There are 13 residues in the CDR3. Per germline, CDR1 KGHSH and CDR2 LQKENI. This receptor was taken from a male donor in good health and CMV-seronegative. Sequencing used PBMCs. The chain employs TRBV18 and TRBJ2-7; TRBD2 might be the D (6 bases). The CDR3 coding sequence is TGTGCCAGCTCACCACCGAGCGGGTACGAGCAGTACTTC. Protein product: CASSPPSGYEQYF.